This T cell receptor (beta chain) appears in the sequencing data of a study of Ad26.COV2.S vaccination and SARS-CoV-2 variants. On the study more broadly: Recipients of Ad26.COV2.S got it intramuscularly, once or twice 56 days apart.

Sample treatment: around 19 received Ad26.COV2.S at low or high dose, single or two shots; five or six received placebo; per-sample allocation not given. Sample collection was performed on day 63 after the first vaccine or placebo injection. Measured with immunoSEQ multiplex PCR; TCRdb has only the in-frame clones, and not every one. The sample lists about 390,000 clones, around 85% occurring once. V was clipped by 3 bases and J by 4 bases, with 16 bases between them. The CDR3 consists of 15 residues. The germline V gene has CDR1 SGHRS and CDR2 YFSETQ. The V gene is TRBV5-1, the J gene TRBJ2-5, with a tentative D call TRBD2 (5 bases). The specimen was peripheral blood, collected in a trial of Ad26.COV2.S vaccine versus placebo. This clonotype was obtained from a person aged 18-65 years who received the Ad26.COV2.S COVID-19 vaccine or a placebo. CDR3 sequence reads: CASSSGVDEIETQYF. In DNA, the CDR3 is TGCGCCAGCAGCTCCGGGGTGGACGAAATAGAGACCCAGTACTTC. Using reference TRBV5-1 and TRBJ2-5 for the parts outside the CDR3, the full variable domain is KAGVTQTPRYLIKTRGQQVTLSCSPISGHRSVSWYQQTPGQGLQFLFEYFSETQRNKGNFPGRFSGRQFSNSRSEMNVSTLELGDSALYLCASSSGVDEIETQYFGPGTRLLVL.